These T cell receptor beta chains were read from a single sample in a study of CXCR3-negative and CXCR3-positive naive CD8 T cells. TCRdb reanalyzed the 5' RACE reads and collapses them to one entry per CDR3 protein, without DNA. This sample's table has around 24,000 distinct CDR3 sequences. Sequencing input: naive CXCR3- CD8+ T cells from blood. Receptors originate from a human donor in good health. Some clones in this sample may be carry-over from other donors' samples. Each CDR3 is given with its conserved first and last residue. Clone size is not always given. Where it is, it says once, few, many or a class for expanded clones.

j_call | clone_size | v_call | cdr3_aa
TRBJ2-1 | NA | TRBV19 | CASSIGLGRVNEQFF
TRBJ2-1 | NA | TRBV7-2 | CASRRGGLYNEQFF
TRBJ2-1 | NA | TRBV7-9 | CASSFTFHEQFF
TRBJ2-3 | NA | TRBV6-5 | CASSYPSTDTQYF
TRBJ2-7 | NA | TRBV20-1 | CSATGPDSSYEQYF
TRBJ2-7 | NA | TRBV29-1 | CSVEVSGSLTYEQYF
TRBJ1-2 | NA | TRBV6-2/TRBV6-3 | CASSSRGYDGYTF
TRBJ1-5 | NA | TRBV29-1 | CSVTQGDYQPQHF
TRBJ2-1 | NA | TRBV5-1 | CASSSGQGVPYNEQFF
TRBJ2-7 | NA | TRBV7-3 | CASSGDRDNILEQYF
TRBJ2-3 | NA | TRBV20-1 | CSNLSNGDTQYF
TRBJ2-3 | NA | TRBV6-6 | CASSYFGGAGGTQYF
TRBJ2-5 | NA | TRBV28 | CASSLPLPGTNQETQYF
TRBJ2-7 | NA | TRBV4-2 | CASSQDPYEQYF
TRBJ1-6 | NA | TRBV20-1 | CSARDGQGAVFTNSPLHF
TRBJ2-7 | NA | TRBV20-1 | CSAHDGTGYSEQYF
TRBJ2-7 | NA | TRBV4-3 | CASSQGQGEAYEQYF
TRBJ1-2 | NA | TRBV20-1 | CSARSAGKPANYGYTF
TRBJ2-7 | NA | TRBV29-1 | CSVEGGGFRDEQYF
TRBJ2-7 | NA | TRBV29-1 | CSVEGGGSVYEQYF
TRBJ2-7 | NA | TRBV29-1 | CSVSFSDRETYEQYF
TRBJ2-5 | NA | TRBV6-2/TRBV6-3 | CASSTSGGGETQYF
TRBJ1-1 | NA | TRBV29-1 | CSVEEGGTEAFF
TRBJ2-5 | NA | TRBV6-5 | CASSWGTNRAETQYF
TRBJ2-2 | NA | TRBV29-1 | CSVSGGGGELFF
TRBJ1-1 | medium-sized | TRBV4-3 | CASSQDRQGLNTEAFF
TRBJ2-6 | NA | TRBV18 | CASSPLAGESGANVLTF
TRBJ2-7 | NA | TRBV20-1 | CSARVDLADSSYEQYF
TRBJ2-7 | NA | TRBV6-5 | CASSTGQGLGEQYF
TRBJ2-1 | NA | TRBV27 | CASSLVDLRGAYNEQFF
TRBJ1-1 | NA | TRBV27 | CASSTLPGGDTEAFF
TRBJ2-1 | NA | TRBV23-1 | CASSQFRSSYNEQFF
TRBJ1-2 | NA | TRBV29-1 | CSDLDRANYGYTF
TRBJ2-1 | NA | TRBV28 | CASSSYRLGTTYNEQFF
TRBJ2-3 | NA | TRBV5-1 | CASSLVGGPSTDTQYF
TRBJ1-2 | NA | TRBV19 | CASSIDGQAPLRGYTF
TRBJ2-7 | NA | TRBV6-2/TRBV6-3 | CASSYSPYEQYF
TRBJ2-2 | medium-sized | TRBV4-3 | CASSQDSGWHGPGELFF
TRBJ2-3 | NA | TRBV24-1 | CATSPRDSPTDTQYF
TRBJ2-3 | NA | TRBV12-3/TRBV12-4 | CASSLLAGGRTDTQYF